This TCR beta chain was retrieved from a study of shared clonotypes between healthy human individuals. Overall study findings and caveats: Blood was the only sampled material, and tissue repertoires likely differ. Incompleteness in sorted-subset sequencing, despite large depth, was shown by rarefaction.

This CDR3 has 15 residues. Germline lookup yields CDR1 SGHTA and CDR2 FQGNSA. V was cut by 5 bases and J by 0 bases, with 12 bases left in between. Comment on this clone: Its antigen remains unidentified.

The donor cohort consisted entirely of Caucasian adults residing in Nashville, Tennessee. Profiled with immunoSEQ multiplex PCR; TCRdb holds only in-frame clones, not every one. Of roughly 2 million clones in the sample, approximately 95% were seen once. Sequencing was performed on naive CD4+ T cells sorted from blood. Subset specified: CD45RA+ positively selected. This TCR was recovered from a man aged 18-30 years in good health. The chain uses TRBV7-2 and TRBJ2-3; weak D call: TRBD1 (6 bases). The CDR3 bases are TGTGCCAGCAGCCCGCGACAGGCTAGCACAGATACGCAGTATTTT. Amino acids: CASSPRQASTDTQYF.